This T cell receptor (beta chain) was captured in a study of blood T cell repertoires in COVID-19. Self-reported history from a screening survey and questionnaire set each donor's cohort. Exposed enrollees had met someone with a PCR-confirmed or clinician-diagnosed COVID-19 case at some point within the 2 weeks before study entry. Repertoires were generated with immunoSEQ multiplex PCR, while TCRdb's copy carries only in-frame clones and drops some. Altogether around 250,000 clones are present, 70% to 90% being singletons, with the ten largest covering under 7%. Trimming at V came to 3 bases and at J to 4 bases, leaving 9 bases not matched to a gene. This CDR3 contains 16 residues. In germline, CDR1 is SGDLS, CDR2 YYNGEE. This clone has just one count.

The V gene is TRBV9, the J gene TRBJ2-2, with 7 bases matching TRBD1. The receptor was isolated from a woman between 45 and 60 years old who had been exposed to COVID-19. The specimen was PBMCs or T cells enriched from blood (not recorded which). The chain's CDR3 is CASSAEGAPGTGELFF. CDR3 nucleotide sequence: TGTGCCAGCAGCGCCGAGGGGGCGCCGGGCACCGGGGAGCTGTTTTTT.